These 13 T cell receptor beta chains were sequenced from one sample in a study of T-cell memory formation after mild COVID-19. TCRdb passed the 5' RACE reads through MiXCR, listing each CDR3 protein once. The sample holds under 450,000 distinct CDR3 sequences; 13% to 15% are singletons and the top ten take less than 25%. Input material: PBMCs or a T cell subset sorted from them (not recorded which). The receptors here all came from a man aged 18 to 35 who had mild COVID-19 (a few samples of this study predate the infection). Cell type and time point are not known.

The J gene is TRBJ2-7, the V gene TRBV20-1, with D maybe TRBD1 (5 bases). V was trimmed by 6 bases and J by 0 bases, leaving 15 bases between them. The CDR3 is made up of 14 amino acids. Germline assignment: CDR1 DFQATT and CDR2 SNEGSKA (reference sequence). The chain's CDR3 is CSARRTLSSYEQYF. The CDR3 DNA is TGCAGTGCCCGACGGACACTTAGCTCCTACGAGCAGTACTTC.

V gene TRBV5-6 combines with J gene TRBJ2-1; tentative D call: TRBD1 (6 bases). CDR1 SGHDT and CDR2 YYEEEE come from the germline V gene. With 4 bases removed from V and 0 bases from J, the gap between germline ends came to 17 bases. The length of the CDR3 is 17 residues. CDR3 amino acids: CASSRLTGPSSYNEQFF. As DNA, the CDR3 is TGTGCCAGCAGCCGATTGACAGGTCCTAGCTCCTACAATGAGCAGTTCTTC.

The genes are TRBV6-5 and TRBJ2-3; D is uncertain. CDR3 length: 15 residues. Germline lookup yields CDR1 MNHEY and CDR2 SVGAGI. V lost 2 bases and J lost 1, with 10 bases in between. CDR3 DNA: TGTGCCAGCAGTTACGCAGGCGGCGGCACAGATACGCAGTATTTT. Its translation: CASSYAGGGTDTQYF.

This clonotype appeared a few times. The rearrangement links TRBV10-3 to TRBJ2-3; the D is unclear. The V gene lost 2 bases and the J gene lost 0 bases, with 12 bases spanning the gap. This CDR3 comprises 16 residues. Germline lookup yields CDR1 ENHRY and CDR2 SYGVKD. The CDR3 is CAISEMIATSTDTQYF. CDR3 bases: TGTGCCATCAGTGAGATGATAGCCACTAGCACAGATACGCAGTATTTT.

This chain joins TRBV28 and TRBJ2-5; perhaps TRBD2 as D (6 bases). The CDR3 consists of 14 residues. Germline assignment: CDR1 MDHEN and CDR2 SYDVKM. V lost 6 bases, J lost 1 base, and 12 bases lay in between. The CDR3 here is CASSPGGIQETQYF. CDR3 DNA sequence: TGTGCCAGCAGCCCCGGGGGAATCCAAGAGACCCAGTACTTC.

This clonotype was seen repeatedly, ten times or more. This chain joins TRBV12-3 or TRBV12-4 and TRBJ2-3, with 16 nucleotides matching TRBD2. After removal of 5 bases from V and 6 bases from J, the junction contained 8 bases not matched to a gene. This CDR3 comprises 17 residues. The CDR3 protein is CASSPGTSGGAGDTQYF. The CDR3 region has the DNA TGTGCCAGCAGTCCCGGGACTAGCGGGGGGGCAGGGGATACGCAGTATTTT.

CDR3 coding DNA: TGTGCCACCAGACCCCAGGGGAATCGCTACACCTTC. The encoded protein is CATRPQGNRYTF. The rearrangement uses TRBV11-2 and TRBJ1-2, with D perhaps matching TRBD1 (6 bases). The CDR3 length is 12 residues. Germline values: CDR1 SGHAT, CDR2 FQNNGV. V lost 10 bases and J 9 bases, leaving 18 bases between the germline ends.

The chain employs TRBV4-1 and TRBJ2-1; D uncertain. This CDR3 is built from 15 residues. V was cut by 0 bases and J by 7 bases, with 13 bases left in between. CDR1 and CDR2 from the germline V gene are MGHRA and YSYEKL. CDR3 amino acids: CASSQDLIRVNEQFF. The DNA for the CDR3 is TGCGCCAGCAGCCAAGATCTTATAAGGGTAAATGAGCAGTTCTTC.

In its sample, this clonotype was seen a few times. The chain uses TRBV5-1 and TRBJ1-1; weak D call: TRBD1 (6 bases). The V and J ends lost 1 base and 1 base respectively, with 11 bases between them. Germline values: CDR1 SGHRS, CDR2 YFSETQ. The length of the CDR3 is 15 residues. The CDR3 region is CASSLWPGANTEAFF. In DNA form, the CDR3 reads TGCGCCAGCAGCTTGTGGCCGGGGGCGAACACTGAAGCTTTCTTT.

The genes are TRBV11-1 and TRBJ2-5; a possible D gene is TRBD1 (6 bases). This CDR3 is 14 amino acids long. V lost 4 bases, J lost 3 bases, and 12 bases lay in between. Per germline, CDR1 SGHAT and CDR2 FQDESV (reference sequence). The CDR3 region is CASSSRDTKETQYF. CDR3 DNA sequence: TGTGCCAGCAGCTCGAGGGACACCAAAGAGACCCAGTACTTC. Full variable domain (rest looked up from reference TRBV11-1 and TRBJ2-5): EAEVAQSPRYKITEKSQAVAFWCDPISGHATLYWYRQILGQGPELLVQFQDESVVDDSQLPKDRFSAERLKGVDSTLKIQPAELGDSAMYLCASSSRDTKETQYFGPGTRLLVL.

This clonotype was seen a few times. The chain has TRBV20-1 and TRBJ2-3, with D perhaps matching TRBD2 (6 bases). The length of the CDR3 is 13 residues. Trimming pared 5 bases from V and 4 bases from J, leaving 13 bases between. Germline CDR1 DFQATT, CDR2 SNEGSKA (reference sequence). The CDR3 nucleotides are TGCAGTGCTGGCCTCCCGGGGGCAGATACGCAGTATTTT. Translated: CSAGLPGADTQYF.

This clonotype was seen more than once but under ten times. The CDR3 region is CASSLQVGTGGIPDTQYF. The CDR3 DNA sequence: TGTGCCAGCAGCTTACAGGTCGGGACAGGGGGAATCCCAGATACGCAGTATTTT. The chain links TRBV7-6 to TRBJ2-3; 11 bases line up with TRBD1. V lost 2 bases, J lost 4 bases, and 11 bases stayed unmatched. The CDR3 is 18 amino acids. The germline V gene has CDR1 SGHVS and CDR2 FNYEAQ. The entire variable domain, with the rest obtained from reference TRBV7-6 and TRBJ2-3, is as follows: GAGVSQSPRYKVTKRGQDVALRCDPISGHVSLYWYRQALGQGPEFLTYFNYEAQQDKSGLPNDRFSAERPEGSISTLTIQRTEQRDSAMYRCASSLQVGTGGIPDTQYFGPGTRLTVL.

The chain recombines TRBV7-3 with TRBJ2-3; 11 bases map to TRBD2. This CDR3 has 13 residues. V lost 8 bases and J lost 7; bases outside the gene matches: 5. Germline V gene data show CDR1 as SGHTA and CDR2 as FQGTGA. Written as DNA, the CDR3 is TGTGCCAGCCGACTAGCGGGGTCCCATACGCAGTATTTT. Protein: CASRLAGSHTQYF.